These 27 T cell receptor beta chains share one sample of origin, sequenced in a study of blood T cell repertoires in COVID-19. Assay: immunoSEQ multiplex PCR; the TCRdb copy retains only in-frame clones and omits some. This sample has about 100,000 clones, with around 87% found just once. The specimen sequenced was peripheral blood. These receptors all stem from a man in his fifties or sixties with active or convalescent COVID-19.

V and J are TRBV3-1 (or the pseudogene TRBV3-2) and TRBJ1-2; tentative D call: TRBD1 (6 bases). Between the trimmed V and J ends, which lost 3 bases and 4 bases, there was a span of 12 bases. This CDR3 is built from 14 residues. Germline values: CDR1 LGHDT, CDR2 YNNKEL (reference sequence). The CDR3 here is CASSQATGSYGYTF. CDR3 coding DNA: TGTGCCAGCAGCCAGGCGACAGGCAGCTATGGCTACACCTTC.

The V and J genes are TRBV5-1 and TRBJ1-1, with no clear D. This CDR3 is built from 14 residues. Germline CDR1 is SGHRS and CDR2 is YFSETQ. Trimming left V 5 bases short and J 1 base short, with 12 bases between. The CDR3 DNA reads TGCGCCAGCAGAAACAGTAATTCGAACACTGAAGCTTTCTTT. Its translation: CASRNSNSNTEAFF.

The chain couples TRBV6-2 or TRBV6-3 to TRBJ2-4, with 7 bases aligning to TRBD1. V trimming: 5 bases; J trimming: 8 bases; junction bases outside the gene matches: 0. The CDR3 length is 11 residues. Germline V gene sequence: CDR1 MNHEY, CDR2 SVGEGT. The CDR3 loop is CASSDRDIQYF. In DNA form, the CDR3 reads TGTGCCAGCAGTGACAGGGACATTCAGTACTTC.

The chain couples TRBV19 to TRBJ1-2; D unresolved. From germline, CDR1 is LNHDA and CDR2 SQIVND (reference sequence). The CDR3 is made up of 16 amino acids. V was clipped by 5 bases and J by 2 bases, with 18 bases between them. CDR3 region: CASSPASWTRNYGYTF. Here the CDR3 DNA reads TGTGCCAGTAGTCCCGCCTCCTGGACTAGGAACTATGGCTACACCTTC.

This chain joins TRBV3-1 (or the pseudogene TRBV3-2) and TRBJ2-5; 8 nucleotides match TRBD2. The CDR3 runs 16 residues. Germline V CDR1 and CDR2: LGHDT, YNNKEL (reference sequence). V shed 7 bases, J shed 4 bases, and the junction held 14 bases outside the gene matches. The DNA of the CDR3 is TGTGCCAGCACTGGGACTAGTGGGGAGAGAGGAGAGACCCAGTACTTC. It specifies CASTGTSGERGETQYF.

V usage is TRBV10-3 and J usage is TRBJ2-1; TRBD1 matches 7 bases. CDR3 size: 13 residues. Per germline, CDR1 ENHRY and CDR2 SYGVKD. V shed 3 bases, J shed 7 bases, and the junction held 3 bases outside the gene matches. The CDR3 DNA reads TGTGCCATCAGTGACAGGGGGATGAATGAGCAGTTCTTC. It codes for CAISDRGMNEQFF.

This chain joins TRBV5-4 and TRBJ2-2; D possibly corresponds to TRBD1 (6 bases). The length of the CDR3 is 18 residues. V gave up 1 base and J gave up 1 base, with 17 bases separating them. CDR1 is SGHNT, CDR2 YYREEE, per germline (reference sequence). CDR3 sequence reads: CASSLKSWVGQNTGELFF. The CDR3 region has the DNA TGTGCCAGCAGCTTGAAGTCTTGGGTGGGACAGAACACCGGGGAGCTGTTTTTT.

The CDR3 is CASSYNDRSYGYTF. The CDR3 DNA follows: TGCGCCAGCAGCTATAATGACAGGAGCTATGGCTACACCTTC. The chain carries TRBV5-1 and TRBJ1-2; TRBD1 might be the D (6 bases). Trimming left V 3 bases short and J 4 bases short, with 13 bases between. Germline CDR1 reads SGHRS; CDR2 reads YFSETQ. CDR3 length equals 14 residues. The full variable domain, its missing parts supplied by reference TRBV5-1 and TRBJ1-2, is KAGVTQTPRYLIKTRGQQVTLSCSPISGHRSVSWYQQTPGQGLQFLFEYFSETQRNKGNFPGRFSGRQFSNSRSEMNVSTLELGDSALYLCASSYNDRSYGYTFGSGTRLTVV.

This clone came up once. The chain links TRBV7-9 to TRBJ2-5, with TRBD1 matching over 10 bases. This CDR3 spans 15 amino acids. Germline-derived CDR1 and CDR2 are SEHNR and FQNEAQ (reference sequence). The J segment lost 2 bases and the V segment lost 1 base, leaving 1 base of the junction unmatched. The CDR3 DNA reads TGTGCCAGCAGCTTAGAGGGACAGGGGCAAGAGACCCAGTACTTC. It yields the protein CASSLEGQGQETQYF. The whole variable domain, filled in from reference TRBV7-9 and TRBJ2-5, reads DTGVSQNPRHKITKRGQNVTFRCDPISEHNRLYWYRQTLGQGPEFLTYFQNEAQLEKSRLLSDRFSAERPKGSFSTLEIQRTEQGDSAMYLCASSLEGQGQETQYFGPGTRLLVL.

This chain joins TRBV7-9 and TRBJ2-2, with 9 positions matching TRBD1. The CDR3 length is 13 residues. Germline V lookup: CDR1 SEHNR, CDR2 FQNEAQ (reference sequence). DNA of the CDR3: TGTGCTTGGGAGGACAGGGGAAGCGGGGAGCTGTTTTTT. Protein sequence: CAWEDRGSGELFF.

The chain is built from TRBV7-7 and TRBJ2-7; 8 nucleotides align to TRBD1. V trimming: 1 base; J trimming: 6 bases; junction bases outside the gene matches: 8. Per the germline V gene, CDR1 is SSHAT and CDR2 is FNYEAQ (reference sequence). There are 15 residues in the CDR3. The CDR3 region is CASSLDAQGVGEQYF. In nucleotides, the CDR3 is TGTGCCAGCAGCTTAGACGCACAGGGGGTGGGCGAGCAGTACTTC.

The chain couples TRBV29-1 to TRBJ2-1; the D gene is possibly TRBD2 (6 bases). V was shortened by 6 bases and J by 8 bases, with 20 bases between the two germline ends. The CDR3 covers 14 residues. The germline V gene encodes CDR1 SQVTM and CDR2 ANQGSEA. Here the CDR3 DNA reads TGCAGCGTCCCGAGGGACGGGGGTCTCTATGAGCAGTTCTTC. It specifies CSVPRDGGLYEQFF.

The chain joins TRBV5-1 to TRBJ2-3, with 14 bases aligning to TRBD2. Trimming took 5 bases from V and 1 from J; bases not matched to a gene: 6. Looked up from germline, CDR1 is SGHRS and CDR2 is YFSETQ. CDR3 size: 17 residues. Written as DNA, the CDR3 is TGCGCCAGCAGTTACGGACTAGCGGGGGGCGGCACAGATACGCAGTATTTT. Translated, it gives CASSYGLAGGGTDTQYF.

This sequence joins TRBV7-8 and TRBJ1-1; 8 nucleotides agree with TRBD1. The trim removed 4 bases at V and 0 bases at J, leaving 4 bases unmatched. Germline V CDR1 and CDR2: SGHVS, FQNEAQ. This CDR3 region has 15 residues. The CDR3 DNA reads TGTGCCAGCAGCTCCCGACAGGGGATGAACACTGAAGCTTTCTTT. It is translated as CASSSRQGMNTEAFF.

Written as DNA, the CDR3 is TGTGCCAGCAGTGACGGGACTAGCGGGGGCTACGAGCAGTACGTC. Protein: CASSDGTSGGYEQYV. The V gene is TRBV6-4, the J gene TRBJ2-7; 14 bases are shared with TRBD2. The germline gives CDR1 MRHNA, CDR2 SNTAGT. The CDR3 spans 15 residues. Trimming removed 2 bases from V and 3 bases from J; junction bases left unmatched: 0.

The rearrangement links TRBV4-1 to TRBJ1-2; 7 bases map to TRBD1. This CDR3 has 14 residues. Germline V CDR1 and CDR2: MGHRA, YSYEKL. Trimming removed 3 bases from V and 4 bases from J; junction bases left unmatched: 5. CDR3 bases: TGCGCCAGCAGCCAGGGCGACAGGGCCTATGGCTACACCTTC. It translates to CASSQGDRAYGYTF.

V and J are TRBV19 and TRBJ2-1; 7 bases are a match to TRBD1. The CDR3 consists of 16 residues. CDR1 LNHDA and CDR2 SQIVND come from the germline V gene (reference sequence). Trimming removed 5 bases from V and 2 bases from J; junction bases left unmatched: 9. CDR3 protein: CASSYRGGAPYNEQFF. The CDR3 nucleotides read TGTGCCAGTAGTTACCGAGGGGGCGCTCCCTACAATGAGCAGTTCTTC.

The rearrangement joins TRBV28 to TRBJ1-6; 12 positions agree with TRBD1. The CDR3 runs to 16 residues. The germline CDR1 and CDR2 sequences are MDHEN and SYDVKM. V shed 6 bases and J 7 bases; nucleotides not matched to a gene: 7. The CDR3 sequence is CASSIGTGGKNSPLHF. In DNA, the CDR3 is TGTGCCAGCAGCATTGGGACAGGGGGCAAGAATTCACCCCTCCACTTT. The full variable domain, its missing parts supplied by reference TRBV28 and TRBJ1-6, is DVKVTQSSRYLVKRTGEKVFLECVQDMDHENMFWYRQDPGLGLRLIYFSYDVKMKEKGDIPEGYSVSREKKERFSLILESASTNQTSMYLCASSIGTGGKNSPLHFGNGTRLTVT.

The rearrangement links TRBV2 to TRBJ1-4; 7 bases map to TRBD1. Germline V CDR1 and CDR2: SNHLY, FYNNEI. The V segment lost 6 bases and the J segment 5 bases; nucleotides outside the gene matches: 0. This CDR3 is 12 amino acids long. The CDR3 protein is CASRGQNEKLFF. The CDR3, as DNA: TGTGCCAGCAGGGGACAGAATGAAAAACTGTTTTTT.

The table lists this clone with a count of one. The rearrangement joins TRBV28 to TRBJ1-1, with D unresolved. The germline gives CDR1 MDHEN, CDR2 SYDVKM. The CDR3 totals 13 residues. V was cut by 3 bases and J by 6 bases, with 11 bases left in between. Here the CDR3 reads CASSFGVNPEAFF. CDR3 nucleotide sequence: TGTGCCAGCAGTTTCGGGGTGAATCCTGAAGCTTTCTTT.

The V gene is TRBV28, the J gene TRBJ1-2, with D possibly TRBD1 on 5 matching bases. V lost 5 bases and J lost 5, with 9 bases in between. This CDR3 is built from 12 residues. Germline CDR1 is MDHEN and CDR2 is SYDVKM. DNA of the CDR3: TGTGCCAGCAGTCATGACAGTTATGGCTACACCTTC. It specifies CASSHDSYGYTF.

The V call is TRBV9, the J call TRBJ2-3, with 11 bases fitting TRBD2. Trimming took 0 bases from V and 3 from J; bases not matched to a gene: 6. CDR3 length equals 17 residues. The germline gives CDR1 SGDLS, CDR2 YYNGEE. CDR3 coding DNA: TGTGCCAGCAGCGTAGGGGTAGCGGGGGGGCAGACAGATACGCAGTATTTT. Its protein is CASSVGVAGGQTDTQYF.

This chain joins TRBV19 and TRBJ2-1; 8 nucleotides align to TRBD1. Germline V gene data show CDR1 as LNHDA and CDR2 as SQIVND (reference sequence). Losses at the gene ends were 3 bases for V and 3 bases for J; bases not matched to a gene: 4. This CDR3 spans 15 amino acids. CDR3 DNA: TGTGCCAGTAGTATCATCGGACAGGGCTACAATGAGCAGTTCTTC. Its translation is CASSIIGQGYNEQFF.

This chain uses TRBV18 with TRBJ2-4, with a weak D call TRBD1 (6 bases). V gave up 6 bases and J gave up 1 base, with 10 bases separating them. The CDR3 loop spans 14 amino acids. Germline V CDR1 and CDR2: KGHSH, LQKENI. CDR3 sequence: CASSAGEAKNIQYF. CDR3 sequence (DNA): TGTGCCAGCTCGGCAGGGGAGGCCAAAAACATTCAGTACTTC.

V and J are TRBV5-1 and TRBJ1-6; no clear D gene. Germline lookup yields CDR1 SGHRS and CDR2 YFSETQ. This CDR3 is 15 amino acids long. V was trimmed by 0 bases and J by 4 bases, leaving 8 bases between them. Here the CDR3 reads CASSLAGEYNSPLHF. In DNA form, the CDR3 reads TGCGCCAGCAGCTTGGCGGGTGAATATAATTCACCCCTCCACTTT.

In nucleotides, the CDR3 is TGTGCCAGCAGCCAAGGGACAGGGATTGTTTCACCCCTCCACTTT. Translation gives CASSQGTGIVSPLHF. J is TRBJ1-6 and V is TRBV3-1 (or the pseudogene TRBV3-2); 8 bases match TRBD1. V shed 1 base, J shed 9 bases, and the junction held 5 bases outside the gene matches. CDR1 is LGHDT, CDR2 YNNKEL, per germline (reference sequence). The CDR3 has 15 residues.

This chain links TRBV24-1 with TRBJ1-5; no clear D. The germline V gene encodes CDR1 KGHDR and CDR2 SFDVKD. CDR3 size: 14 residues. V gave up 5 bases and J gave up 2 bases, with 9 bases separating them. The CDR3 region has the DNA TGTGCCACCAGTGCCGGGGTGGGCAATCAGCCCCAGCATTTT. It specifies CATSAGVGNQPQHF.